A selection of T cell receptor beta chains follows, all from one sample in a study of blood T cell repertoires in COVID-19. Data came from immunoSEQ multiplex PCR; TCRdb stores just in-frame clones and leaves some out. The sample records around 72,000 clones, roughly 88% being singletons. Sequencing input: peripheral blood. These receptors were collected from a man aged 50 to 59 with acute or convalescent COVID-19. Both conserved end residues are part of each CDR3. The D gene is left open where the match is weak. Not every row has a clone size; where given, it reads once, few, many or a size class.

D gene	clone size	J gene	V gene	CDR3 protein	CDR3 DNA
.	.	TRBJ2-7	TRBV9	CASIEPRQSAYYEQYF	TGTGCCAGCATTGAACCCAGACAATCTGCCTACTACGAGCAGTACTTC
.	.	TRBJ2-1	TRBV7-9	CASSQITSANNEQFF	TGTGCCAGCAGCCAAATCACCAGCGCCAACAATGAGCAGTTCTTC
TRBD1	.	TRBJ1-1	TRBV5-1	CASSALQGMNTEAFF	TGCGCCAGCAGCGCCCTACAGGGGATGAACACTGAAGCTTTCTTT
.	.	TRBJ2-7	TRBV28	CASSLQGFPYEQYF	TGTGCCAGCAGTTTACAGGGTTTCCCCTACGAGCAGTACTTC
.	.	TRBJ2-7	TRBV25-1	CASSEIQGYEQYF	TGTGCCAGCAGTGAGATACAGGGCTACGAGCAGTACTTC
.	.	TRBJ1-3	TRBV7-9	CASSRYVSPSGNTIYF	TGTGCCAGCAGCCGATACGTCAGTCCATCTGGAAACACCATATATTTT
.	.	TRBJ2-6	TRBV19	CASSITVVSGANVLTF	TGTGCCAGTAGTATAACGGTGGTTTCTGGGGCCAACGTCCTGACTTTC
.	.	TRBJ1-2	TRBV12-3/TRBV12-4	CASSFGGGYTF	TGTGCCAGCAGTTTCGGGGGTGGCTACACCTTC
.	.	TRBJ1-1	TRBV6-1	CASSEYSEAFF	TGTGCCAGCAGTGAGTACAGTGAAGCTTTCTTT
.	few	TRBJ2-3	TRBV6-4	CASRSGASTDTQYF	TGTGCCAGCAGGAGCGGTGCTAGCACAGATACGCAGTATTTT
TRBD1	.	TRBJ2-1	TRBV5-6	CASHDFRQGDYNEQFF	TGTGCCAGCCATGATTTCCGACAGGGCGATTACAATGAGCAGTTCTTC
TRBD1	.	TRBJ1-4	TRBV10-2	CASSGQGRTEKLFF	TGCGCCAGCAGCGGACAGGGGCGGACTGAAAAACTGTTTTTT
TRBD1	.	TRBJ1-2	TRBV20-1	CSASAGTAVMNDGYTF	TGCAGTGCTAGTGCGGGGACAGCCGTGATGAATGATGGCTACACCTTC
.	.	TRBJ1-2	TRBV29-1	CSVEYGGDYGYTF	TGCAGCGTTGAATATGGGGGGGACTATGGCTACACCTTC
TRBD1	.	TRBJ2-3	TRBV5-1	CASSGGTGPRAQYF	TGCGCCAGCAGCGGGGGGACAGGGCCAAGGGCGCAGTATTTT
.	.	TRBJ2-6	TRBV2	CASRLTDVSGANVLTF	TGTGCCAGCAGACTTACAGACGTTTCTGGGGCCAACGTCCTGACTTTC
.	.	TRBJ2-3	TRBV6-1	CASSEWRGTDTQYF	TGTGCCAGCAGTGAATGGCGGGGCACAGATACGCAGTATTTT
TRBD1	.	TRBJ1-1	TRBV6-5	CASSTTGWLREAFF	TGTGCCAGCAGTACGACAGGGTGGCTCCGTGAAGCTTTCTTT
.	.	TRBJ1-2	TRBV6-5	CASRKQGYEGGYTF	TGTGCCAGCAGAAAACAGGGATATGAGGGCGGCTACACCTTC
.	.	TRBJ1-6	TRBV12-5	CASGLVQGYNSPLHF	TGTGCTAGTGGTTTGGTACAGGGCTATAATTCACCCCTCCACTTT
.	.	TRBJ1-4	TRBV2	CASTKGRATNEKLFF	TGTGCCAGCACTAAAGGGAGGGCAACTAATGAAAAACTGTTTTTT
TRBD1	.	TRBJ2-7	TRBV12-3/TRBV12-4	CASSLDQGDEQYF	TGTGCCAGCAGTTTAGATCAGGGGGACGAGCAGTACTTC
TRBD2	.	TRBJ2-1	TRBV19	CASRELAGPYNEQFF	TGTGCCAGTAGGGAACTAGCGGGGCCATACAATGAGCAGTTCTTC
.	.	TRBJ1-1	TRBV6-5	CASSHYGVDTEAFF	TGTGCCAGCAGCCACTACGGGGTCGACACTGAAGCTTTCTTT
.	.	TRBJ2-3	TRBV5-1	CASSLGLAGTDTQYF	TGCGCCAGCAGCTTGGGGCTAGCTGGCACAGATACGCAGTATTTT
.	few	TRBJ1-5	TRBV28	CASSLDRSLKPQHF	TGTGCCAGCAGCCTTGACAGGTCTCTGAAGCCCCAGCATTTT